Listed below are T cell receptor beta chains from one sample, sequenced in a study of prognosis after radiotherapy for stage I lung cancer. TCRdb called the multiplex PCR reads again in MiXCR, with one record for every CDR3 protein. This table has about 59,000 distinct CDR3 sequences, about 26% appearing once. Sample: PBMCs, taken before or after stereotactic body radiation therapy (not recorded which). All receptors come from a donor aged 50 or older with non-small cell lung cancer. Both conserved end residues are part of each CDR3. D genes are given only for firm matches. Not every row has a clone size; where given, it reads once, few, many or a size class.

cdr3_aa	cdr3_nt	v_call	j_call	d_call	clone_size
CSAGIRSYNEQFF	TGCAGTGCTGGGATCCGTTCCTACAATGAGCAGTTCTTC	TRBV20-1	TRBJ2-1	.	many
CASSYSWGGGGEQFF	TGTGCCAGCAGTTACTCCTGGGGGGGGGGTGGTGAGCAGTTCTTC	TRBV6-9	TRBJ2-1	TRBD2	.
CSARGGSSYNSPLHF	TGCAGTGCTAGGGGGGGATCCTCCTATAATTCACCCCTCCACTTT	TRBV20-1	TRBJ1-6	.	many
CAWSVRVGNYGYTF	TGTGCCTGGAGTGTACGGGTGGGAAACTATGGCTACACCTTC	TRBV30	TRBJ1-2	.	.
CASSLDRGPYGYTF	TGCGCCAGCAGCTTGGATAGAGGCCCCTATGGCTACACCTTC	TRBV5-1	TRBJ1-2	.	.
CASSYGGANTEAFF	TGTGCCAGCAGTTACGGGGGGGCGAACACTGAAGCTTTCTTT	TRBV6-9	TRBJ1-1	.	many
CASSQSRGSQPQHF	TGCGCCAGCAGCCAGAGCAGGGGGTCTCAGCCCCAGCATTTT	TRBV4-3	TRBJ1-5	TRBD1	many
CASSYSSDRGRAFF	TGTGCCAGCAGTTACTCGAGCGACAGGGGGAGGGCTTTCTTT	TRBV6-5	TRBJ1-1	TRBD1	many
CASSMGQSNQPQHF	TGTGCCAGCAGTATGGGACAGAGCAATCAGCCCCAGCATTTT	TRBV12-3/TRBV12-4	TRBJ1-5	TRBD1	many
CASSRGPNQPQHF	TGTGCCAGCAGCCGAGGGCCAAATCAGCCCCAGCATTTT	TRBV4-2	TRBJ1-5	.	many
CASMGQGGWSNQPQHF	TGTGCCAGCATGGGACAGGGGGGATGGAGCAATCAGCCCCAGCATTTT	TRBV6-1	TRBJ1-5	TRBD1	many
CSATPIGQGAKQNEKLFF	TGCAGTGCTACCCCAATCGGACAGGGGGCGAAACAAAATGAAAAACTGTTTTTT	TRBV20-1	TRBJ1-4	TRBD1	many
CASSFTGARELFF	TGTGCCAGCAGTTTTACAGGGGCCCGGGAGCTGTTTTTT	TRBV6-5	TRBJ2-2	TRBD1	many
CASSSSGGGLYNQPQHF	TGTGCCAGCAGTTCTAGCGGGGGCGGGCTCTACAATCAGCCCCAGCATTTT	TRBV28	TRBJ1-5	.	many
CASSPSWEGSSYGYTF	TGTGCCAGCAGTCCCTCTTGGGAGGGATCTAGCTATGGCTACACCTTC	TRBV28	TRBJ1-2	.	.